What follows describes a single T cell receptor (beta chain). Antigen: not known. The record originates from a study of cytomegalovirus exposure and HLA in healthy donors. It was with 60 Vbeta and 13 Jbeta primers that the PCR ran. Here immunoSEQ multiplex PCR was the method, and the copy in TCRdb shows in-frame clones only, minus some. The sample holds around 100,000 clones; 80% to 85% are singletons and the top ten take about a fifth. Findings of the study overall: The authors listed 180 or so TCR beta chains as cytomegalovirus-associated. Highly shared variants forming one cluster were likely a sequencing artifact.

Input material: PBMCs. This TCR derives from a man aged 25 to 45 in good health and CMV-seropositive.

For the CDR3, the DNA is TGTGCCAGCTCACCACCGAGAGGACAGGGTCACGGGCATTCACCCCTCCACTTT. Translation gives CASSPPRGQGHGHSPLHF. The V and J genes are TRBV18 and TRBJ1-6; 8 bases map to TRBD1. This CDR3 comprises 18 residues. J was trimmed by 8 bases and V by 0 bases; bases with no gene match: 12. The germline V gene has CDR1 KGHSH and CDR2 LQKENI.